Here is one TCR beta chain with its context. The sample comes from a study of T cell changes during pregnancy in multiple sclerosis. Assay: immunoSEQ multiplex PCR; the TCRdb copy retains only in-frame clones and omits some. The top ten hold around 0.31% of the sample, which has fewer than 60,000 clones, roughly 95% seen once. This TCR was recovered from a female donor with multiple sclerosis, enrolled in a pregnancy study. Specimen: CD4+ T cells from peripheral blood mononuclear cells, collected in the third trimester of pregnancy.

CDR3: CASSLVGSSYNEQFF. CDR3 DNA: TGTGCCAGCAGCTTGGTTGGGAGCTCCTACAATGAGCAGTTCTTC. The chain links TRBV5-6 to TRBJ2-1; possible D gene TRBD2, 5 bases. The CDR3 has 15 residues. V gave up 0 bases and J gave up 0 bases, with 7 bases separating them. Germline lookup yields CDR1 SGHDT and CDR2 YYEEEE.